These 2 T cell receptor beta chains share one sample of origin, sequenced in a study of CD8 T cells in Susac syndrome. Random hexamers served to reverse transcribe roughly 0.45 to 1 ug RNA. From the immunoSEQ multiplex PCR reads, TCRdb called clonotypes with MiXCR, one entry per CDR3 protein. The sample yields 200,000 or so distinct CDR3 sequences, 90% to 95% seen once. Input material: CD4+ T cells from PBMCs. The source is a human donor with multiple sclerosis.

The rearrangement uses TRBV30 and TRBJ2-7, with a possible D match to TRBD2 (7 bases). Deletions cut 4 bases from V and 4 bases from J, with 20 bases between. This CDR3 comprises 15 residues. Germline values: CDR1 GTSNPN, CDR2 SVGIG (reference sequence). CDR3 nucleotides: TGTGCCTGGAAGGGGAAGCATGGGGGGGCATACGAGCAGTACTTC. It is translated as CAWKGKHGGAYEQYF.

J is TRBJ2-1 and V is TRBV13; D is perhaps TRBD2 (6 bases). CDR3 length: 13 amino acids. V was cut by 3 bases and J by 9 bases, with 12 bases left in between. CDR1 and CDR2 (germline): PRHDT, FYEKMQ (reference sequence). CDR3 DNA: TGTGCCAGCAGCTTCGGGCAGGAGGGTGAGCAGTTCTTC. Amino acid sequence: CASSFGQEGEQFF.